These T cell receptor beta chains were read from a single sample in a study of cytomegalovirus exposure and HLA in healthy donors. Profiling relied on immunoSEQ multiplex PCR, and the TCRdb table lists in-frame clones only, not all of them. This sample carries about 160,000 clones, over 65% of them seen once, and the ten largest clones take under 5.5%. The sequenced sample consisted of PBMCs. These receptors were collected from a man younger than 35 in good health and CMV-seropositive. CDR3s leave out the opening cysteine and the closing phenylalanine or tryptophan. Each record gives: V gene, J gene, CDR3 protein.

>TRBV5-1|TRBJ2-1
ASSLPGLNEQF
>TRBV25-1|TRBJ2-3
ASSAPYGLSTDTQY
>TRBV7-9|TRBJ1-1
ASSLNRGVDEAF
>TRBV2|TRBJ2-3
ANQRLAGTDTQY
>TRBV2|TRBJ2-3
ASSESPQDTQY
>TRBV5-6|TRBJ1-2
ASSDDRGRDQANYGYT
>TRBV5-6|TRBJ1-1
ASSSGVGGGAF
>TRBV11-2|TRBJ2-5
ASSLARGGETQY
>TRBV7-9|TRBJ2-2
ASSSPGTGANTGELF
>TRBV7-2|TRBJ1-4
ASSLGHLNEKLF
>TRBV9|TRBJ2-4
ASSARSAGDIQY
>TRBV6-5|TRBJ1-6
ASRPDSDSPLH
>TRBV30|TRBJ2-2
AWEPGTSGVYTGELF
>TRBV7-9|TRBJ1-2
ASSGGTGGGYGYT
>TRBV30|TRBJ2-2
ACSKGLAGTNTGELF
>TRBV29-1|TRBJ1-1
SVAGETEAF
>TRBV11-1|TRBJ2-5
ASSSYTSNQETQY
>TRBV11-3|TRBJ2-1
ASSLRADEQF
>TRBV7-9|TRBJ1-2
ASSSPPIIDILGDYGYT
>TRBV11-3|TRBJ1-1
ASSFQGNTEAF
>TRBV6-5|TRBJ2-5
ASTEAQQETQY
>TRBV5-6|TRBJ1-1
ASSLGGGTEAF
>TRBV27|TRBJ1-1
ASTPWTGSTEAF
>TRBV7-2|TRBJ2-5
ASSLQGTQETQY
>TRBV30|TRBJ1-3
AWSVQTGYRNTIY
>TRBV7-9|TRBJ1-6
ASSQEGRLSPLH
>TRBV5-1|TRBJ1-2
ASRRSVEGGYT
>TRBV30|TRBJ1-4
AWRLAGVEKLF
>TRBV2|TRBJ1-5
ASSEGRDRINQPQH
>TRBV2|TRBJ1-1
ASSEGGVGGTEAF
>TRBV5-1|TRBJ1-6
ASSFDETGGANPLH
>TRBV28|TRBJ2-6
ASTLRTGARSGANVLT
>TRBV4-1|TRBJ1-5
ASSEAGNQPQH
>TRBV12-5|TRBJ2-5
ASGFTVGETQY
>TRBV11-3|TRBJ2-3
ASSLRRGGPTDTQY
>TRBV2|TRBJ2-2
ASSVAGLRTGELF